Listed below are T cell receptor beta chains from one sample, sequenced in a study of T cells in Graves' hyperthyroidism and ophthalmopathy. TCRdb recomputed calls from the multiplex PCR reads with MiXCR, one row per CDR3 protein. The sample comprises 500,000 or so distinct CDR3 sequences, over 15% of which are singletons, and 17% rests with the top ten. Sequencing was carried out using blood. These receptors originate from a woman aged 18-35 years with Graves' ophthalmopathy. CDR3s include the opening cysteine and the closing phenylalanine or tryptophan. Each record gives: D gene, clone size, V gene, J gene, CDR3 protein, CDR3 DNA. The D gene is left open where the match is weak. Clone size is not always given. Where it is, it says once, few, many or a class for expanded clones.

D: TRBD2; size: medium-sized; V: TRBV7-3; J: TRBJ2-3; CDR3: CASAPDSGGTDTQYF; DNA: TGTGCCAGCGCCCCTGATAGCGGGGGCACAGATACGCAGTATTTT
D: NA; size: NA; V: TRBV6-1; J: TRBJ2-7; CDR3: CASSESTGAYEQYF; DNA: TGTGCCAGCAGTGAGTCGACAGGTGCCTACGAGCAGTACTTC
D: NA; size: many; V: TRBV30; J: TRBJ2-3; CDR3: CAWSAGLPISTDTQYF; DNA: TGTGCCTGGAGCGCGGGACTGCCCATTAGCACAGATACGCAGTATTTT
D: NA; size: NA; V: TRBV27; J: TRBJ2-2; CDR3: CASSHRVSQETGELFF; DNA: TGTGCCAGCAGCCACCGGGTTAGTCAGGAGACCGGGGAGCTGTTTTTT
D: NA; size: NA; V: TRBV6-1; J: TRBJ1-1; CDR3: CASSVAGRNTEAFF; DNA: TGTGCCAGCTCGGTGGCCGGGCGGAACACTGAAGCTTTCTTT
D: NA; size: NA; V: TRBV5-1; J: TRBJ1-2; CDR3: CASSLVGGSASGGYTF; DNA: TGCGCCAGCAGCCTTGTTGGGGGGAGCGCCAGCGGGGGCTACACCTTC
D: NA; size: NA; V: TRBV2; J: TRBJ2-2; CDR3: CASSRTDRAGELFF; DNA: TGTGCCAGCAGTCGGACCGACCGGGCCGGGGAGCTGTTTTTT
D: NA; size: NA; V: TRBV5-1; J: TRBJ2-7; CDR3: CASSQELTGPPFEQYF; DNA: TGCGCCAGCAGCCAAGAACTGACTGGGCCCCCTTTCGAGCAGTACTTC
D: TRBD1; size: many; V: TRBV3-1; J: TRBJ2-7; CDR3: CASSQGSGTGSYEQYF; DNA: TGTGCCAGCAGCCAAGGATCCGGGACAGGATCCTACGAGCAGTACTTC
D: TRBD2; size: many; V: TRBV2; J: TRBJ2-1; CDR3: CASNRLAGGSNEQFF; DNA: TGTGCCAGCAACAGACTAGCGGGGGGTTCAAATGAGCAGTTCTTC
D: TRBD1; size: NA; V: TRBV9; J: TRBJ2-1; CDR3: CASSVDTGQYYEQFF; DNA: TGTGCCAGCAGCGTAGATACGGGACAGTACTATGAGCAGTTCTTC
D: NA; size: many; V: TRBV13; J: TRBJ2-6; CDR3: CASSLRGFGANVLTF; DNA: TGTGCCAGCAGCTTAAGGGGGTTCGGGGCCAACGTCCTGACTTTC
D: TRBD1; size: many; V: TRBV18; J: TRBJ2-4; CDR3: CASSPHRGTKNIQYF; DNA: TGTGCCAGCTCACCGCACAGGGGAACCAAAAACATTCAGTACTTC
D: NA; size: many; V: TRBV12-3/TRBV12-4; J: TRBJ1-1; CDR3: CASSLGGGTEAFF; DNA: TGTGCCAGCAGTTTAGGGGGTGGCACTGAAGCTTTCTTT
D: NA; size: many; V: TRBV28; J: TRBJ2-1; CDR3: CASSPNGRPLYNEQFF; DNA: TGTGCCAGCAGTCCAAATGGGAGACCCCTCTACAATGAGCAGTTCTTC
D: NA; size: NA; V: TRBV6-5; J: TRBJ2-1; CDR3: CASSYSVGNEQFF; DNA: TGTGCCAGCAGTTACTCTGTGGGAAATGAGCAGTTCTTC
D: TRBD1; size: many; V: TRBV5-1; J: TRBJ2-2; CDR3: CASSLGDRVPRELFF; DNA: TGCGCCAGCAGCTTGGGGGACAGGGTGCCCCGGGAGCTGTTTTTT